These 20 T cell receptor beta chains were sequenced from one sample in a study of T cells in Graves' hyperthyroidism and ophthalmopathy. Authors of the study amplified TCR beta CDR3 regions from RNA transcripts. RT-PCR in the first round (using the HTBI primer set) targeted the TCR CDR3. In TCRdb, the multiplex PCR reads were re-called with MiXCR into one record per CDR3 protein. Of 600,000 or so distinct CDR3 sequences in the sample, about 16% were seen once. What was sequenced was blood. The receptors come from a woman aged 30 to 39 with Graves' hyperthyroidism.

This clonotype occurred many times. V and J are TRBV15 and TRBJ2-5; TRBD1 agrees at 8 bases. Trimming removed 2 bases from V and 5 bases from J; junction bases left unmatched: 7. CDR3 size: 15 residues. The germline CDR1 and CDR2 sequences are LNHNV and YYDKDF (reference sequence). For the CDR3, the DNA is TGTGCCACCAGCAGACCGGGACAGGTCGATGAGACCCAGTACTTC. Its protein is CATSRPGQVDETQYF. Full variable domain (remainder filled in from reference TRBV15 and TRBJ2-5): DAMVIQNPRYQVTQFGKPVTLSCSQTLNHNVMYWYQQKSSQAPKLLFHYYDKDFNNEADTPDNFQSRRPNTSFCFLDIRSPGLGDTAMYLCATSRPGQVDETQYFGPGTRLLVL.

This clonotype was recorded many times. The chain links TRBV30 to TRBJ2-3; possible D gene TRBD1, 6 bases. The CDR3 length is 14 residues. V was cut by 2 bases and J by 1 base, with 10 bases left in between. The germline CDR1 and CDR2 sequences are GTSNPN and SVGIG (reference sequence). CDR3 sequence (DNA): TGTGCCTGGAGTAGGGGGTCTGGCACAGATACGCAGTATTTT. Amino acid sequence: CAWSRGSGTDTQYF.

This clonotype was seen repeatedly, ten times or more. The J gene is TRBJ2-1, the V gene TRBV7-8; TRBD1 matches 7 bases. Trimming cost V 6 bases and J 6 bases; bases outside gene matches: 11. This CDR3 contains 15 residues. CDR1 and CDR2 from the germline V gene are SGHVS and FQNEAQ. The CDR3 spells CASSSPKGASNEQFF. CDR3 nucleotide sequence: TGTGCCAGCAGTTCCCCGAAGGGGGCGTCCAATGAGCAGTTCTTC.

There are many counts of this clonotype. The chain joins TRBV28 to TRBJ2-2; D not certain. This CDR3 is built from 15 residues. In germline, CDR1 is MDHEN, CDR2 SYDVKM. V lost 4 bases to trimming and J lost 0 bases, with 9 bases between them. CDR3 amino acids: CASSSPSSNTGELFF. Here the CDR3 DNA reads TGTGCCAGCAGTTCACCCTCTTCGAACACCGGGGAGCTGTTTTTT.

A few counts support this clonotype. The CDR3 nucleotides are TGTGCCAGCAGCAACCTTGACAGGGCAAGACAGCCCCAGCATTTT. Translation gives CASSNLDRARQPQHF. The V gene is TRBV7-8, the J gene TRBJ1-5, with TRBD1 matching over 7 bases. Germline lookup yields CDR1 SGHVS and CDR2 FQNEAQ. V shed 5 bases, J shed 7 bases, and the junction held 11 bases outside the gene matches. The CDR3 runs to 15 residues.

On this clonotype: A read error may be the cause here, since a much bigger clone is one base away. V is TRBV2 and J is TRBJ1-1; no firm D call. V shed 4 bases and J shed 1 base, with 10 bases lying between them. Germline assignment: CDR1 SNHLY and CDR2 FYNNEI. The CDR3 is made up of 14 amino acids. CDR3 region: CASSVLNGNTEAFF. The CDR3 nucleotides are TGTGCCAGCAGTGTACTGAACGGGAACACTGAAGCTTTCTTT.

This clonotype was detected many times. The CDR3 loop reads CASSLGIAGGLNEQFF. The CDR3 DNA sequence: TGCGCCAGCAGCTTGGGAATAGCTGGGGGTCTCAATGAGCAGTTCTTC. This chain connects TRBV5-1 to TRBJ2-1; D may match TRBD1 or TRBD2 (5 bases each). In germline, CDR1 is SGHRS, CDR2 YFSETQ. Between the trimmed V and J ends, which lost 0 bases and 6 bases, there was a span of 16 bases. This CDR3 has 16 amino acids.

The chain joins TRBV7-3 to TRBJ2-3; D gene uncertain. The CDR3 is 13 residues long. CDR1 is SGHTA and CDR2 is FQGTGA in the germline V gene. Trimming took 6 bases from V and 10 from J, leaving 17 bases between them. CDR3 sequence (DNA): TGTGCCAGCAGTTCAACAATACTTGATGCGCAGTATTTT. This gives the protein CASSSTILDAQYF.

CDR3 nucleotide sequence: TGCAGTGCTAGAAGACAGGGCGGGAATCAGCCCCAGCATTTT. It codes for CSARRQGGNQPQHF. V and J are TRBV20-1 and TRBJ1-5; 7 bases map to TRBD1. The CDR3 is 14 amino acids. From germline, CDR1 is DFQATT and CDR2 SNEGSKA (reference sequence). The trim removed 2 bases at V and 4 bases at J, leaving 5 bases unmatched.

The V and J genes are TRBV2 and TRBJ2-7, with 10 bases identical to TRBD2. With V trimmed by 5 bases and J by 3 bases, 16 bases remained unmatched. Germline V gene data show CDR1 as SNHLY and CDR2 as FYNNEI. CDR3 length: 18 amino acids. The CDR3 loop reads CASSTRQREGRGVYEQYF. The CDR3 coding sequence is TGTGCCAGCAGTACGCGCCAGCGGGAGGGCCGTGGGGTCTACGAGCAGTACTTC. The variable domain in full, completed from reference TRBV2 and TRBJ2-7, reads EPEVTQTPSHQVTQMGQEVILRCVPISNHLYFYWYRQILGQKVEFLVSFYNNEISEKSEIFDDQFSVERPDGSNFTLKIRSTKLEDSAMYFCASSTRQREGRGVYEQYFGPGTRLTVT.

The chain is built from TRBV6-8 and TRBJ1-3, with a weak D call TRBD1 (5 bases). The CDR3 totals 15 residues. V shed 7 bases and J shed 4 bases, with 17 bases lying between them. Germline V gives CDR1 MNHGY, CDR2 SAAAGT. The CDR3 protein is CASTSTGQRGNTIYF. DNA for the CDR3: TGTGCCAGCACTTCTACGGGGCAGAGGGGAAACACCATATATTTT.

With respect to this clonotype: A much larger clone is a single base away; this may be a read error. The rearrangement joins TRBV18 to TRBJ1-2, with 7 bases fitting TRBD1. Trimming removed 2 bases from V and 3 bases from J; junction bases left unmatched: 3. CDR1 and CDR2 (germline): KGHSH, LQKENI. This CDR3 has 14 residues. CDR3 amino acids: CASSPEGTDYGYTF. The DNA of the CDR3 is TGTGCCAGCTCACCAGAGGGGACAGACTATGGCTACACCTTC. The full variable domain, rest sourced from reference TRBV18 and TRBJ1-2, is NAGVMQNPRHLVRRRGQEARLRCSPMKGHSHVYWYRQLPEEGLKFMVYLQKENIIDESGMPKERFSAEFPKEGPSILRIQQVVRGDSAAYFCASSPEGTDYGYTFGSGTRLTVV.

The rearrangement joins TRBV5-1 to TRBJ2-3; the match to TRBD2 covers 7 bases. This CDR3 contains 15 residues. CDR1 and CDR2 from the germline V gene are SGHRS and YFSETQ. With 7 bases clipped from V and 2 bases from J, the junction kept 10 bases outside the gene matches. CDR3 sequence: CASLPGEGDTDTQYF. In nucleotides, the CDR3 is TGCGCCAGCCTCCCCGGGGAGGGAGACACAGATACGCAGTATTTT.

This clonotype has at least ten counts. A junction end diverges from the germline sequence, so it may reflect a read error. The CDR3 region is CASSQTGNTEAFF. The CDR3 DNA follows: TGTGCCAGCAGCCAGACAGGGAACACTGAAGCTTTCTTT. The genes are TRBV4-1 and TRBJ1-1, with D maybe TRBD1 (6 bases). The CDR3 has 13 amino acids. Germline V CDR1 and CDR2: MGHRA, YSYEKL.

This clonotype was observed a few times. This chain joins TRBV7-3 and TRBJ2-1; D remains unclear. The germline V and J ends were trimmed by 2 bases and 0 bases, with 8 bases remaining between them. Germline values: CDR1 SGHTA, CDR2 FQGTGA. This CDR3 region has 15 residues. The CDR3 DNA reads TGTGCCAGCAGCTTAGATTATACCTCCTACAATGAGCAGTTCTTC. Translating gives CASSLDYTSYNEQFF.

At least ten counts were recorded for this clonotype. The DNA of the CDR3 is TGCAGTGCTAGAGAACAGGGAATGAACACTGAAGCTTTCTTT. Amino acids: CSAREQGMNTEAFF. The rearrangement joins TRBV20-1 to TRBJ1-1; D perhaps matches TRBD1 (6 bases). CDR1 is DFQATT, CDR2 SNEGSKA, per germline (reference sequence). This CDR3 spans 14 amino acids. V was shortened by 0 bases and J by 0 bases, with 8 bases between the two germline ends.

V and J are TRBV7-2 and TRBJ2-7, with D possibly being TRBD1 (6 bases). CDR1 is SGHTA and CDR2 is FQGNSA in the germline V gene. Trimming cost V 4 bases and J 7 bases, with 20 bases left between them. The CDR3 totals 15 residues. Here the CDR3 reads CASSSRSGRGREQYF. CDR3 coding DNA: TGTGCCAGCAGCTCACGATCCGGCAGGGGTCGAGAGCAGTACTTC.

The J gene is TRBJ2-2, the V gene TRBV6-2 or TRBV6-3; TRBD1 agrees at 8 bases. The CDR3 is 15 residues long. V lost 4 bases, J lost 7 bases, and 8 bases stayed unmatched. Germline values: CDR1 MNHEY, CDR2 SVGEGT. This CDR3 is CASSWGQARGGELFF. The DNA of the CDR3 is TGTGCCAGCAGTTGGGGACAGGCCCGGGGCGGGGAGCTGTTTTTT.

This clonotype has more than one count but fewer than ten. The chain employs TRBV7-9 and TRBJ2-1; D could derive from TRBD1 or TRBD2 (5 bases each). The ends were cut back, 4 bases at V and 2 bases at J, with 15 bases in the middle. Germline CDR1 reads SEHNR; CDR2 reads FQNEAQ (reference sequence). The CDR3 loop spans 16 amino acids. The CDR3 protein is CASSSGTRRTYNEQFF. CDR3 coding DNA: TGTGCCAGCAGCTCCGGGACCAGACGCACCTACAATGAGCAGTTCTTC.

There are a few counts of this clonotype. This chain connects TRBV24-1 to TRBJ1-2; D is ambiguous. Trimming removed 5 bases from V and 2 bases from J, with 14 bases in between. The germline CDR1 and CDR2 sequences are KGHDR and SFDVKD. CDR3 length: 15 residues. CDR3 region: CATSGTFAGNYGYTF. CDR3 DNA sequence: TGTGCCACCAGTGGTACTTTCGCTGGCAACTATGGCTACACCTTC.